This TCR beta chain was documented in a study of post-analysis software for immune sequencing data. Study-wide background: Courses of disease covered relapsing-remitting, secondary progressive and progressive-relapsing multiple sclerosis.

Between the trimmed V and J ends, which lost 8 bases and 6 bases, there was a span of 21 bases. Germline-derived CDR1 and CDR2 are SNHLY and FYNNEI. This CDR3 region has 15 residues. Tagging with unique molecular identifiers was a feature of the TCR beta cDNA libraries. TCRdb redid the calling of the PCR reads with MiXCR, one entry per CDR3 protein. The table lists more than 500,000 distinct CDR3 sequences, around 36% of them singletons, with around 6% in the top ten. Study outcomes and limitations: In patients, TRBV5-6, TRBV5-1 and TRBV20-1 belonged to five TRBV segments found more frequently than in controls.

This clonotype was detected a few times. No antigen is known for it. The J gene is TRBJ2-3, the V gene TRBV2; D is perhaps TRBD2 (6 bases). The source material was blood. The sequence was obtained from a girl between 2 and 17 years old with multiple sclerosis. CDR3: CASLGGKTRPDTQYF. CDR3 in DNA: TGTGCCAGCCTTGGGGGGAAAACTAGACCGGATACGCAGTATTTT. Complete variable domain (other parts from reference TRBV2 and TRBJ2-3): EPEVTQTPSHQVTQMGQEVILRCVPISNHLYFYWYRQILGQKVEFLVSFYNNEISEKSEIFDDQFSVERPDGSNFTLKIRSTKLEDSAMYFCASLGGKTRPDTQYFGPGTRLTVL.